This passage covers 20 T cell receptor beta chains from one sample sequenced in a study of CD8 T cells in ankylosing spondylitis. TCRdb ran MiXCR on the 5' RACE reads and lists one entry per CDR3 protein. The sample holds over 200,000 distinct CDR3 sequences, about 10% seen once. The sequenced sample consisted of blood, either unsorted or a sorted T cell fraction (not recorded which). All receptors come from a male donor with ankylosing spondylitis or in good health (not recorded which).

The chain couples TRBV20-1 to TRBJ2-3, with D tentatively TRBD2 (5 bases). Germline CDR1 and CDR2: DFQATT and SNEGSKA (reference sequence). The CDR3 is 12 amino acids. Trimming stripped 2 bases from V and 5 bases from J, with 8 bases between. The CDR3 region is CSARYGVDTQYF. The DNA for the CDR3 is TGCAGTGCTAGATACGGGGTAGATACGCAGTATTTT.

Comments on this clonotype: A read error is likely here: a far larger clone is one base away. CDR3 sequence reads: CASGSVQETQYF. CDR3 DNA: TGCGCCAGCGGCTCAGTCCAAGAGACCCAGTACTTC. This rearrangement joins TRBV5-1 to TRBJ2-5; D unresolved. Germline V CDR1 and CDR2: SGHRS, YFSETQ. V was trimmed by 7 bases and J by 1 base, leaving 8 bases between them. The CDR3 spans 12 residues.

This clonotype showed up many times. The genes are TRBV6-5 and TRBJ2-7, with no clear D. This CDR3 has 11 residues. Germline CDR1 and CDR2: MNHEY and SVGAGI. Trimming pared 4 bases from V and 4 bases from J, leaving 5 bases between. CDR3 DNA: TGTGCCAGCAGTTCACAATACGAGCAGTACTTC. Protein product: CASSSQYEQYF.

This clonotype has more than one count but fewer than ten. A read error may produce the germline difference seen at one junction end. The chain has TRBV20-1 and TRBJ2-1; TRBD2 agrees at 8 bases. The CDR3 consists of 18 residues. Germline values: CDR1 DFQATT, CDR2 SNEGSKA (reference sequence). CDR3 in amino acids: CCARDPAERGSTKNEQFF. The CDR3 coding sequence is TGCTGTGCTAGAGATCCCGCGGAGCGGGGGTCTACGAAAAATGAGCAGTTCTTC.

V and J are TRBV7-8 and TRBJ2-1; tentatively, D is TRBD2 (5 bases). Germline loops: CDR1 SGHVS, CDR2 FQNEAQ. Trimming pared 5 bases from V and 1 base from J, leaving 12 bases between. CDR3 length: 15 amino acids. CDR3 amino acids: CASSRGVVSYNEQFF. As DNA, the CDR3 is TGTGCCAGCAGCCGGGGAGTTGTGTCCTACAATGAGCAGTTCTTC.

This clonotype occurred a few times. V gene TRBV11-2 combines with J gene TRBJ2-5, with 10 bases matching TRBD1. Unmatched junction bases numbered 8, after V lost 5 bases and J lost 2 bases. This CDR3 spans 16 amino acids. CDR1 and CDR2 from the germline V gene are SGHAT and FQNNGV. This chain's CDR3 is CASSPGDRGGQETQYF. The CDR3 bases are TGTGCCAGCAGCCCGGGGGACAGGGGTGGGCAAGAGACCCAGTACTTC. Variable domain in full (rest from reference TRBV11-2 and TRBJ2-5): EAGVAQSPRYKIIEKRQSVAFWCNPISGHATLYWYQQILGQGPKLLIQFQNNGVVDDSQLPKDRFSAERLKGVDSTLKIQPAKLEDSAVYLCASSPGDRGGQETQYFGPGTRLLVL.

This clonotype has at least ten counts. CDR3 residues: CASSSSSGTNYGYTF. CDR3 DNA: TGTGCCAGCTCATCCTCCTCCGGGACAAATTATGGCTACACCTTC. V gene TRBV18 combines with J gene TRBJ1-2; tentatively, D is TRBD1 (6 bases). The CDR3 runs to 15 residues. CDR1 and CDR2 from the germline V gene are KGHSH and LQKENI. V lost 5 bases, J lost 5 bases, and 18 bases lay in between.

This clonotype has a handful of counts. This chain connects TRBV6-1 to TRBJ2-1; 7 bases are a match to TRBD1. Germline assignment: CDR1 MNHNS and CDR2 SASEGT. V was clipped by 6 bases and J by 5 bases; unmatched bases: 10. There are 15 residues in the CDR3. CDR3 region: CASSSAGTDDNEQFF. The CDR3 DNA follows: TGTGCCAGCAGCTCCGCCGGGACAGATGACAATGAGCAGTTCTTC.

Many counts were recorded for this clonotype. This sequence joins TRBV18 and TRBJ2-5; 7 nucleotides agree with TRBD1. The J segment lost 4 bases and the V segment lost 0 bases, leaving 5 bases of the junction unmatched. Per germline, CDR1 KGHSH and CDR2 LQKENI. This CDR3 is built from 15 residues. Here the CDR3 DNA reads TGTGCCAGCTCACCACCAACGACAGGGCGAGAGACCCAGTACTTC. Translating it yields CASSPPTTGRETQYF.

This clonotype was detected many times. The chain links TRBV5-1 to TRBJ2-3; D is perhaps TRBD1 or TRBD2 (5 bases each). Deletions cut 0 bases from V and 0 bases from J, with 11 bases between. CDR1 and CDR2 from the germline V gene are SGHRS and YFSETQ. There are 16 residues in the CDR3. The CDR3 nucleotides read TGCGCCAGCAGCTTGGTCGGGGACGCCAGCACAGATACGCAGTATTTT. This encodes CASSLVGDASTDTQYF.

This clonotype has just a few counts. The chain uses TRBV2 and TRBJ2-5; TRBD2 aligns across 7 bases. There are 15 residues in the CDR3. The germline V gene has CDR1 SNHLY and CDR2 FYNNEI. After removal of 6 bases from V and 2 bases from J, the junction contained 9 bases not matched to a gene. CDR3 loop: CASSYNSGRQETQYF. The CDR3 DNA is TGTGCCAGCAGCTACAATAGCGGGCGGCAAGAGACCCAGTACTTC.

This clonotype was seen a few times. One end of the junction fails to match germline, which may point to a read error. The chain has TRBV7-7 and TRBJ2-1; D may correspond to TRBD1 or TRBD2 (5 bases each). Germline assignment: CDR1 SSHAT and CDR2 FNYEAQ (reference sequence). CDR3 length: 16 residues. CDR3 sequence reads: CASSLALSKGYNEQFF. DNA for the CDR3: TGTGCTAGCAGCTTAGCGCTGTCTAAGGGGTACAATGAGCAGTTCTTC.

Ten or more counts support this clonotype. V is TRBV6-1 and J is TRBJ1-4; unclear D gene. CDR1 and CDR2 (germline): MNHNS, SASEGT. The V and J ends lost 5 bases and 0 bases respectively, with 13 bases between them. The CDR3 contains 16 residues. CDR3 protein: CASSPSTWATNEKLFF. The CDR3 region has the DNA TGTGCCAGCAGTCCGTCGACATGGGCAACTAATGAAAAACTGTTTTTT.

This rearrangement joins TRBV7-2 to TRBJ2-5; a possible D gene is TRBD2 (7 bases). Looked up from germline, CDR1 is SGHTA and CDR2 is FQGNSA. The CDR3 has 16 residues. V gave up 4 bases and J gave up 4 bases, with 19 bases separating them. In DNA, the CDR3 is TGTGCCAGCAGCTCCAGGGTTGAGGGGGGGTCAGAGACCCAGTACTTC. Translating gives CASSSRVEGGSETQYF. Filled out from reference TRBV7-2 and TRBJ2-5, the complete variable domain reads GAGVSQSPSNKVTEKGKDVELRCDPISGHTALYWYRQSLGQGLEFLIYFQGNSAPDKSGLPSDRFSAERTGGSVSTLTIQRTQQEDSAVYLCASSSRVEGGSETQYFGPGTRLLVL.

This clonotype was counted ten times or more. The chain links TRBV20-1 to TRBJ1-2, with 9 positions matching TRBD1. With V trimmed by 0 bases and J by 6 bases, 8 bases remained unmatched. In germline, CDR1 is DFQATT, CDR2 SNEGSKA (reference sequence). This CDR3 has 15 residues. The CDR3 DNA sequence: TGCAGTGCTAGAGATAAAACAGGGGGCGTGAATGGCTACACCTTC. Its translation is CSARDKTGGVNGYTF.

The J gene is TRBJ2-5, the V gene TRBV3-1; TRBD1 might be the D (5 bases). Per the germline V gene, CDR1 is LGHDT and CDR2 is YNNKEL (reference sequence). This CDR3 has 15 residues. Deletions cut 5 bases from V and 5 bases from J, with 18 bases between. CDR3 amino acids: CASSSFQRGLETQYF. The CDR3 DNA sequence: TGTGCCAGCAGCTCCTTTCAAAGGGGCTTGGAGACCCAGTACTTC.

V is TRBV14 and J is TRBJ1-2; 7 bases align to TRBD1. Trimming cost V 0 bases and J 4 bases; bases outside gene matches: 2. Germline values: CDR1 SGHDN, CDR2 FVKESK. This CDR3 is 14 amino acids long. The CDR3 DNA reads as TGTGCCAGCAGCCAAGAAACAGGGGCCTATGGCTACACCTTC. As protein: CASSQETGAYGYTF.

This clonotype was detected ten times or more. The gene calls are TRBV5-1 and TRBJ1-6; D is unclear. Trimming left V 3 bases short and J 9 bases short, with 19 bases between. Germline V gene lookup returns CDR1 SGHRS and CDR2 YFSETQ. The CDR3 has 16 residues. CDR3 in amino acids: CASSSGVQLGFSPLHF. CDR3 DNA: TGCGCCAGCAGCTCCGGAGTTCAACTCGGATTTTCACCCCTCCACTTT.

The rearrangement uses TRBV12-3 or TRBV12-4 and TRBJ1-1; D remains ambiguous. CDR3 length equals 13 residues. Trimming shortened V by 5 bases and J by 3 bases, and 10 bases separated the two germline ends. The CDR3 DNA follows: TGTGCCAGCAGTCCCCGGATCGACACTGAAGCTTTCTTT. It yields the protein CASSPRIDTEAFF.

This clonotype was counted only a few times. The chain employs TRBV14 and TRBJ1-2, with D unclear. The CDR3 runs to 13 residues. The germline V gene has CDR1 SGHDN and CDR2 FVKESK. With 1 base removed from V and 8 bases from J, the gap between germline ends came to 11 bases. CDR3 DNA sequence: TGTGCCAGCAGCCAAGGTGAGCGTTTCGGCTACACCTTC. It encodes CASSQGERFGYTF.